Below, one T cell receptor beta chain is given with its context. Its antigen is as yet unknown. The PCR was carried out with 60 Vbeta primers and 13 Jbeta primers. Profiled with immunoSEQ multiplex PCR; TCRdb holds only in-frame clones, not every one. The table records around 180,000 clones, around 77% of them present only once. The source of the sample is a study of cytomegalovirus exposure and HLA in healthy donors. At the level of the study: HLA-typed donors were the source of about 85 million unique TCRs, which an early data release held. Study findings and constraints: It is likely that the observed cluster of highly shared sequence variants was a sequencing artifact.

The CDR3 covers 15 residues. Germline V gene data show CDR1 as SEHNR and CDR2 as FQNEAQ (reference sequence). V gave up 7 bases and J gave up 1 base; unmatched junction bases: 8. Input material: PBMCs. The sequence was obtained from a man between 60 and 75 years old in good health and CMV-seronegative. The chain couples TRBV7-9 to TRBJ1-1, with 8 bases matching TRBD1. In nucleotides, the CDR3 is TGTGCCAGCATCACTACAGACAGGGGGAACACTGAAGCTTTCTTT. It specifies CASITTDRGNTEAFF.